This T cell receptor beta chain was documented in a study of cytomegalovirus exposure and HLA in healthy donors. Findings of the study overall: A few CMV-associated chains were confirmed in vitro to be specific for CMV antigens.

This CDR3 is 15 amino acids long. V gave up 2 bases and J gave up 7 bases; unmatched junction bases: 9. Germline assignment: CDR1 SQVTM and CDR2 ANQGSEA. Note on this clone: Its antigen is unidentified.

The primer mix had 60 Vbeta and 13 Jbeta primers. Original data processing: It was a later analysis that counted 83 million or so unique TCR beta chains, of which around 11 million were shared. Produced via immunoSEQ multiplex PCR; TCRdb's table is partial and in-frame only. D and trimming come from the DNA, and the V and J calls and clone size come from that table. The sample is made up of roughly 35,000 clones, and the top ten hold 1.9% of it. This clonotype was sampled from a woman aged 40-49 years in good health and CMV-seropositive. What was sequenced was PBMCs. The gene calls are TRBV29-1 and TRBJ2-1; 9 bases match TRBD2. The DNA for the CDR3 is TGCAGCGTTGAATTGAGACTAGCGGTCAGGAATGAGCAGTTCTTC. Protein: CSVELRLAVRNEQFF.